This T cell receptor beta chain is from a study of technical replicates of blood from a handful of donors. Germline V CDR1 and CDR2: SGHRS, YFSETQ. V lost 0 bases, J lost 0 bases, and 7 bases lay in between. This CDR3 is built from 15 residues. The method was immunoSEQ multiplex PCR; TCRdb's version includes in-frame clones alone and lacks a portion of them. The sample shows about 54,000 clones, around 94% of them seen only once. The receptor's source is a human donor in good health. The V call is TRBV5-1, the J call TRBJ2-1; D gene ambiguous. Sequenced input: T cells isolated from PBMCs. The CDR3 sequence is CASSLAESSYNEQFF. The CDR3 DNA sequence: TGCGCCAGCAGCTTGGCCGAGAGCTCCTACAATGAGCAGTTCTTC. Drawing the rest from reference TRBV5-1 and TRBJ2-1, the complete variable domain is KAGVTQTPRYLIKTRGQQVTLSCSPISGHRSVSWYQQTPGQGLQFLFEYFSETQRNKGNFPGRFSGRQFSNSRSEMNVSTLELGDSALYLCASSLAESSYNEQFFGPGTRLTVL.